The 12 T cell receptor beta chains given below trace back to one sample, sequenced in a study of blood T cell repertoires in COVID-19. The table came from immunoSEQ multiplex PCR; TCRdb's copy has only in-frame clones and leaves some out. The sample lists 200,000 to 250,000 clones; approximately 83% were seen once. The sequencing input was PBMCs or T cells enriched from blood (not recorded which). The receptors were gathered from a woman in her sixties or seventies who had recovered from COVID-19.

The V and J genes are TRBV3-1 (or the pseudogene TRBV3-2) and TRBJ1-2, with D possibly TRBD1 on 6 matching bases. This CDR3 comprises 14 residues. The germline CDR1 and CDR2 sequences are LGHDT and YNNKEL (reference sequence). V was cut by 0 bases and J by 8 bases, with 13 bases left in between. CDR3 DNA sequence: TGTGCCAGCAGCCAAGACGGGGGGCTCAGGGGCTACACCTTC. Its protein is CASSQDGGLRGYTF.

The chain employs TRBV5-1 and TRBJ2-3; no reliable D call. There are 15 residues in the CDR3. The V gene's germline CDR1 is SGHRS and CDR2 YFSETQ. V was cut by 4 bases and J by 0 bases, with 12 bases left in between. The CDR3 reads CASSQQSRSTDTQYF. The CDR3 nucleotides are TGCGCCAGCAGCCAACAGTCCCGCAGCACAGATACGCAGTATTTT.

The rearrangement uses TRBV12-5 and TRBJ1-5; no clear D gene. This CDR3 comprises 15 residues. Trimming stripped 5 bases from V and 1 base from J, with 12 bases between. CDR1 is LGHNT, CDR2 FRNRAP, per germline. The CDR3, as DNA: TGTGCTAGTGGTAGCGGGGAAGTGAGCAATCAGCCCCAGCATTTT. Translating gives CASGSGEVSNQPQHF.

The V and J genes are TRBV30 and TRBJ2-3; maybe TRBD2 (5 bases). Between the trimmed V and J ends, which lost 3 bases and 1 base, there was a span of 8 bases. The CDR3 consists of 13 residues. Germline values: CDR1 GTSNPN, CDR2 SVGIG (reference sequence). CDR3 sequence (DNA): TGTGCCTGGAGCGGGAAGGGCACAGATACGCAGTATTTT. It encodes CAWSGKGTDTQYF.

This sequence joins TRBV5-6 and TRBJ1-5, with 7 bases identical to TRBD1. Germline assignment: CDR1 SGHDT and CDR2 YYEEEE. V shed 2 bases, J shed 7 bases, and the junction held 9 bases outside the gene matches. The CDR3 consists of 15 residues. The CDR3 protein is CASSLQTGLRQPQHF. The CDR3 bases are TGTGCCAGCAGCTTACAGACAGGGTTACGCCAGCCCCAGCATTTT.

This clone was counted between two and nine times. This chain links TRBV5-6 with TRBJ2-3; 10 nucleotides match TRBD1. CDR1 and CDR2 (germline): SGHDT, YYEEEE. The CDR3 runs 14 residues. The junction had 2 bases not matched to a gene; V was cut back by 4 bases and J by 3 bases. The CDR3 loop is CASSEGQGTDTQYF. The DNA for the CDR3 is TGTGCCAGCAGCGAGGGACAGGGGACAGATACGCAGTATTTT. The full variable domain, in which reference TRBV5-6 and TRBJ2-3 provide the parts outside the CDR3, is DAGVTQSPTHLIKTRGQQVTLRCSPKSGHDTVSWYQQALGQGPQFIFQYYEEEERQRGNFPDRFSGHQFPNYSSELNVNALLLGDSALYLCASSEGQGTDTQYFGPGTRLTVL.

V gene TRBV4-2 combines with J gene TRBJ2-1; D may be TRBD1 (5 bases). Deletions cut 0 bases from V and 13 bases from J, with 13 bases between. The length of the CDR3 is 13 residues. The germline gives CDR1 LGHNA, CDR2 YNFKEQ. The CDR3 nucleotides are TGTGCCAGCAGCCAAGATCTTAAAGGGGTACAGTTCTTC. Its translation: CASSQDLKGVQFF.

The chain has TRBV5-4 and TRBJ2-5, with D possibly being TRBD2 (6 bases). V lost 1 base and J lost 5, with 15 bases in between. CDR3 length equals 15 residues. The V gene's germline CDR1 is SGHNT and CDR2 YYREEE (reference sequence). CDR3 region: CASSLNSGKRETQYF. The CDR3 nucleotides are TGTGCCAGCAGCTTGAATAGCGGAAAAAGGGAGACCCAGTACTTC. Together with reference TRBV5-4 and TRBJ2-5, the CDR3 gives the full variable domain: ETGVTQSPTHLIKTRGQQVTLRCSSQSGHNTVSWYQQALGQGPQFIFQYYREEENGRGNFPPRFSGLQFPNYSSELNVNALELDDSALYLCASSLNSGKRETQYFGPGTRLLVL.

This clone was seen a handful of times. This chain links TRBV5-4 with TRBJ2-7, with 13 bases aligning to TRBD2. The CDR3 spans 16 residues. Looked up from germline, CDR1 is SGHNT and CDR2 is YYREEE (reference sequence). The V gene end was trimmed by 4 bases and the J gene end by 4 bases; junction bases not matched to a gene: 8. The CDR3 protein is CASSPGTSGIKYEQYF. CDR3 DNA sequence: TGTGCCAGCAGCCCCGGGACTAGCGGGATAAAGTACGAGCAGTACTTC.

V and J are TRBV29-1 and TRBJ1-2; TRBD1 is a possible D gene (6 bases). The CDR3 is 14 residues long. Trimming stripped 0 bases from V and 3 bases from J, with 11 bases between. Germline CDR1 reads SQVTM; CDR2 reads ANQGSEA. The CDR3 sequence is CSVEDPDRDYGYTF. CDR3 DNA: TGCAGCGTTGAAGATCCGGACAGAGACTATGGCTACACCTTC.

This clone was counted many times. DNA for the CDR3: TGTGCCAGCAGTTGGACAGTACAGGGTGGCTCACCCCTCCACTTT. Its translation: CASSWTVQGGSPLHF. V gene TRBV27 combines with J gene TRBJ1-6; tentatively, D is TRBD1 (6 bases). This CDR3 has 15 residues. V gave up 4 bases and J gave up 10 bases, with 17 bases separating them. Germline loops: CDR1 MNHEY, CDR2 SMNVEV (reference sequence).

The rearrangement uses TRBV10-3 and TRBJ2-3; D is undetermined. Germline CDR1 is ENHRY and CDR2 is SYGVKD. The CDR3 has 16 amino acids. Trimming cost V 3 bases and J 6 bases, with 19 bases left between them. The CDR3 coding sequence is TGTGCCATCAGTGAAAACCCAGCGAGCCTTCGGGATACGCAGTATTTT. Amino acid sequence: CAISENPASLRDTQYF.